This TCR beta chain was captured by sequencing in a study of spatial heterogeneity in lung cancer. Time point described: sample taken at primary tumor resection. Unsorted tumor, nontumor lung tissue or cryopreserved PBMC supplied the whole RNA. TCRdb re-analysed the 5' RACE reads in MiXCR, keeping a single row per CDR3 protein. The sample lists some 38,000 distinct CDR3 sequences, roughly 8% occurring once. Unmatched junction bases numbered 3, after V lost 3 bases and J lost 4 bases. The CDR3 is 15 amino acids. This clonotype was seen ten or more times. Its antigen remains unidentified. Broader study findings: Compared with follow-up, resection was when ubiquitous expanded tumor TCRs appeared in blood more.

The TCR originated in a male donor with early-stage non-small cell lung cancer. Here the sequenced sample was PBMCs, taken at surgery. The chain has TRBV12-3 or TRBV12-4 and TRBJ2-2; 9 bases line up with TRBD2. The CDR3 nucleotides read TGTGCCAGCAGTTTGGCTAGCGGGGCCACCGGGGAGCTGTTTTTT. It is translated as CASSLASGATGELFF.